The rows below give T cell receptor beta chains drawn from one sample of a study of blood T cells in healthy people across ages. TCRdb ran MiXCR on the 5' RACE reads and lists one entry per CDR3 protein. The repertoire holds over 950,000 distinct CDR3 sequences, with around two fifths as singletons. Sequencing was carried out using blood. The receptors were gathered from a young man in good health. Each CDR3 is given with its conserved first and last residue. Fields, in order: D gene, clone size, V gene, J gene, CDR3 DNA, CDR3 protein. A D gene is named only where the DNA matches it firmly. Size is omitted from some rows. Given values are once, few, many or a class for expanded clones.

>TRBD1|once|TRBV2|TRBJ1-5
TGTGCCAGCAGTGTTGGACAGGACAATCAGCCCCAGCATTTT
CASSVGQDNQPQHF
>TRBD1|few|TRBV9|TRBJ2-3
TGTGCCAGCAGCCCAAGGACAGGGGCGAATTCAGATGCGCAGTATTTT
CASSPRTGANSDAQYF
>TRBD1|.|TRBV7-8|TRBJ1-2
TGTGCCAGCAGCGGGGGGACAGATTATGGCTACACCTTC
CASSGGTDYGYTF
>.|few|TRBV20-1|TRBJ1-2
TGCAGTGCTAGAGATGGTGGAAGGTATGGCTACACCTTC
CSARDGGRYGYTF
>.|.|TRBV4-2|TRBJ2-1
TGTGCCAGCAGCCAAGATGGGCCCGCTAAAGGGAACAATGAGCAGTTCTTC
CASSQDGPAKGNNEQFF
>.|.|TRBV25-1|TRBJ1-6
TGTGCCAGCAGTGAAAAAGGGGGGAAGAATTCACCCCTCCACTTT
CASSEKGGKNSPLHF
>.|.|TRBV6-6|TRBJ1-2
TGTGCCAGCAGTTACACCGTTCATCGTGATGACTACACCTTC
CASSYTVHRDDYTF
>.|.|TRBV7-9|TRBJ1-2
TGTGCCAGCAGTAGGGCGTCCCATGTGTATGGCTACACCTTC
CASSRASHVYGYTF
>.|many|TRBV29-1|TRBJ2-4
TGCAGCGTTACTCCCCCTAGGGTGTCCAAAAACATTCAGTACTTC
CSVTPPRVSKNIQYF
>.|few|TRBV4-2|TRBJ1-2
TGTGCCAGCAGCCAAGAGGGCAGGGCTGACTATGGCTACACCTTC
CASSQEGRADYGYTF
>.|.|TRBV20-1|TRBJ1-6
TGCAGTGCCCTACAGGGCTATAATTCACCCCTCCACTTT
CSALQGYNSPLHF
>.|.|TRBV7-9|TRBJ2-7
TGTGCCAGCAGCTTACGACGGGTCGGTCCCTACGAGCAGTACTTC
CASSLRRVGPYEQYF
>TRBD1|.|TRBV20-1|TRBJ1-6
TGCAGTGCTAGCCGGGGACAGGGACAGATTTCACCCCTCCACTTT
CSASRGQGQISPLHF
>.|.|TRBV20-1|TRBJ2-1
TGCAGTGCCTTGGGACCACAGAGGCTTAATGAGCAGTTCTTC
CSALGPQRLNEQFF
>.|few|TRBV28|TRBJ1-2
TGTGCCAGCAGGCCAGGGTTGACGGGGGGCTACACCTTC
CASRPGLTGGYTF
>TRBD1|.|TRBV29-1|TRBJ2-3
TGCAGCGTGAAACAGGGGACGTTTGTAGATACGCAGTATTTT
CSVKQGTFVDTQYF
>TRBD1|.|TRBV4-2|TRBJ1-1
TGTGCCAGCAGCCAGGATCCGGGACAGGACACTGAAGCTTTCTTT
CASSQDPGQDTEAFF
>TRBD1|once|TRBV7-2|TRBJ1-1
TGTGCCAGCAGCTTTTGGACAGGGCAGAACACTGAAGCTTTCTTT
CASSFWTGQNTEAFF
>.|many|TRBV2|TRBJ1-2
TGTGCCAGCGTCAAGAGGGCCGGGGAGCCGGGCTATGGCTACACCTTC
CASVKRAGEPGYGYTF
>.|.|TRBV7-2|TRBJ1-1
TGTGCCAGCATCGACCAGGTGGGGGGCACTGAAGCTTTCTTT
CASIDQVGGTEAFF
>TRBD1|.|TRBV12-3/TRBV12-4|TRBJ2-7
TGTGCCTGCAGTCCCGAGATAGACAGGGGCGAGCAGTACTTC
CACSPEIDRGEQYF
>.|.|TRBV10-3|TRBJ2-1
TGTGCCATCAGCCAGGGGTATGAGCAGTTCTTC
CAISQGYEQFF
>.|.|TRBV6-6|TRBJ2-2
TGTGCCAGCAGTTACTTGGGGCAGGCTCCCGGGGAGCTGTTTTTT
CASSYLGQAPGELFF
>TRBD2|few|TRBV12-3/TRBV12-4|TRBJ2-7
TGTGCCAGCAGTTTAGCTAGCGGGGGGATAAGCTCCTACGAGCAGTACTTC
CASSLASGGISSYEQYF
>.|.|TRBV9|TRBJ2-7
TGTGCCAGCTTCCCGCGGCTAGAGGCCTACGAGCAGTACTTC
CASFPRLEAYEQYF
>.|few|TRBV9|TRBJ2-2
TGTGCCAGCACCCTCGGAGGAGCGAACACCGGGGAGCTGTTTTTT
CASTLGGANTGELFF